These 2 T cell receptor beta chains share one sample of origin, sequenced in a study of blood T cells in healthy people across ages. Alongside a J-beta primer mix, a sample-barcoded 5' primer served in a second PCR lasting roughly 6 to 12 cycles. Using its own MiXCR run on the 5' RACE reads, TCRdb lists one record per CDR3 protein. The table has some 640,000 distinct CDR3 sequences, 49% seen once. Source material: blood. These receptors all stem from a woman aged 60-70 years in good health.

This chain links TRBV7-2 with TRBJ2-3; D remains ambiguous. This CDR3 has 14 residues. Per germline, CDR1 SGHTA and CDR2 FQGNSA. Between the trimmed V and J ends, which lost 2 bases and 2 bases, there was a span of 8 bases. In DNA, the CDR3 is TGTGCCAGCAGCTTAATAGTCCTCACAGATACGCAGTATTTT. Residues: CASSLIVLTDTQYF.

The chain recombines TRBV30 with TRBJ2-1; possibly TRBD2 for D (7 bases). The length of the CDR3 is 16 residues. Germline V lookup: CDR1 GTSNPN, CDR2 SVGIG (reference sequence). V lost 0 bases, J lost 0 bases, and 12 bases lay in between. The CDR3 DNA sequence: TGTGCCTGGAGTGTAGGGGGGGAAAGCTCCTACAATGAGCAGTTCTTC. Translated: CAWSVGGESSYNEQFF.